This passage covers 9 T cell receptor beta chains from one sample sequenced in a study of regulatory T cells in long-lasting Graves disease. Time point in this sample: newly diagnosed GD, antithyroid drugs for less than 3 months. The TCR library was made from RNA that had been extracted from PBMCs in TRIzol. Construction of the TCR beta libraries employed iRepertoire HTBI primers in conjunction with Arm-PCR of CDR3 regions. TCRdb re-called the multiplex PCR reads through MiXCR, storing one row per CDR3 protein. The sample lists roughly 500,000 distinct CDR3 sequences, less than 15% occurring once. These data were also filed under a second study, of T cells in Graves' hyperthyroidism and ophthalmopathy.

The sample was peripheral blood mononuclear cells (PBMCs), taken at new diagnosis, from a patient treated with antithyroid drugs. These receptors were obtained from a man aged 30-40 years with Graves disease.

DNA for the CDR3: TGCGCCAGCAGCTTAGGGTGCGGAGCAGATACGCAGTATTTT. Its protein product is CASSLGCGADTQYF. The genes are TRBV5-1 and TRBJ2-3, with D unclear. Trimming stripped 2 bases from V and 4 bases from J, with 11 bases between. From germline, CDR1 is SGHRS and CDR2 YFSETQ. This CDR3 is 14 amino acids long.

There are a few counts of this clonotype. The chain recombines TRBV5-6 with TRBJ2-7, with 8 bases lining up with TRBD2. Germline assignment: CDR1 SGHDT and CDR2 YYEEEE. The trim removed 2 bases at V and 6 bases at J, leaving 7 bases unmatched. This CDR3 has 14 amino acids. CDR3 residues: CASSLSGSLGEQYF. CDR3 in DNA: TGTGCCAGCAGCTTAAGCGGGAGCCTTGGCGAGCAGTACTTC.

This clonotype was seen repeatedly, ten times or more. The genes are TRBV5-1 and TRBJ1-2, with D possibly being TRBD1 (5 bases). V dropped 0 bases and J dropped 5 bases, with 11 bases sitting between them. The CDR3 sequence is 14 residues long. The germline V gene encodes CDR1 SGHRS and CDR2 YFSETQ. CDR3 DNA: TGCGCCAGCAGCTTGGAGGGGTCCGGGTATGGCTACACCTTC. Translation: CASSLEGSGYGYTF. The full variable domain, completed using reference TRBV5-1 and TRBJ1-2, is KAGVTQTPRYLIKTRGQQVTLSCSPISGHRSVSWYQQTPGQGLQFLFEYFSETQRNKGNFPGRFSGRQFSNSRSEMNVSTLELGDSALYLCASSLEGSGYGYTFGSGTRLTVV.

This clonotype showed up many times. The V gene is TRBV29-1, the J gene TRBJ2-3, with a weak D call TRBD2 (6 bases). CDR1 is SQVTM and CDR2 is ANQGSEA in the germline V gene. The V and J ends lost 0 bases and 6 bases respectively, with 13 bases between them. This CDR3 is 14 amino acids long. CDR3 DNA: TGCAGCGTTGAAGATCCCTGGCTAGCGGATACGCAGTATTTT. As protein: CSVEDPWLADTQYF.

Concerning this clonotype itself: One end of the junction fails to match germline, which may point to a read error. The chain uses TRBV6-4 and TRBJ1-2, with unresolved D. The CDR3 spans 15 residues. From germline, CDR1 is MRHNA and CDR2 SNTAGT. The CDR3 sequence: CASSDSKWAPDGYTF. The CDR3, as DNA: TGTGCCAGCAGCGACTCCAAGTGGGCTCCGGATGGCTACACCTTC.

This clonotype was counted at least ten times. This chain links TRBV24-1 with TRBJ2-5, with D unclear. Per germline, CDR1 KGHDR and CDR2 SFDVKD. CDR3 length equals 14 residues. V was clipped by 3 bases and J by 5 bases, with 12 bases between them. The CDR3 spells CATSDRTEEETQYF. The CDR3 coding sequence is TGTGCCACCAGTGATCGGACGGAAGAGGAGACCCAGTACTTC.

Regarding this clonotype: This may be a read error, as it is one base from a much larger clone. This chain connects TRBV14 to TRBJ2-1; TRBD2 might be the D (5 bases). V was clipped by 0 bases and J by 5 bases, with 14 bases between them. The CDR3 sequence is 16 residues long. The germline V gene has CDR1 SGHDN and CDR2 FVKESK. The DNA for the CDR3 is TGTGCCAGCAGCCAAGAGTTACGGGGAACCCACAATGAGCAGTTCTTC. Protein: CASSQELRGTHNEQFF.

This clonotype was recorded a few times. The chain has TRBV6-1 and TRBJ2-1, with TRBD1 identical over 7 bases. This CDR3 spans 13 amino acids. V shed 5 bases and J 6 bases; nucleotides not matched to a gene: 4. In germline, CDR1 is MNHNS, CDR2 SASEGT. CDR3 loop: CASSRNRGNEQFF. The CDR3 DNA is TGTGCCAGCAGTAGAAACAGGGGCAATGAGCAGTTCTTC.

This clonotype occurred a few times. The chain links TRBV6-1 to TRBJ1-5, with D perhaps TRBD1 (5 bases). Germline V gives CDR1 MNHNS, CDR2 SASEGT. The CDR3 spans 15 residues. Trimming stripped 0 bases from V and 8 bases from J, with 14 bases between. The CDR3 sequence is CASSEAGGAEEPQHF. The CDR3, as DNA: TGTGCCAGCAGTGAAGCCGGTGGGGCGGAAGAGCCCCAGCATTTT.